The 14 T cell receptor beta chains below were found in one sample sequenced in a study of shared clonotypes between healthy human individuals. Assay: immunoSEQ multiplex PCR; the TCRdb copy retains only in-frame clones and omits some. The sample carries approximately 740,000 clones, 80% to 95% recorded once. CD8 cells classed as naive were CD45RO-negative and positively selected for CCR7, excluding terminally differentiated effector memory CD45RA+ cells. The sequencing sample was made of naive CD8+ T cells sorted from blood. The receptors were gathered from a man aged 30-40 years in good health.

The chain has TRBV4-2 and TRBJ2-1, with TRBD1 matching over 7 bases. J was trimmed by 5 bases and V by 2 bases; bases with no gene match: 6. Germline assignment: CDR1 LGHNA and CDR2 YNFKEQ. The CDR3 is 15 residues long. CDR3 coding DNA: TGTGCCAGCAGCCAACCCTACCAGGGGGACAATGAGCAGTTCTTC. Its translation: CASSQPYQGDNEQFF.

This clone appeared a few times. This rearrangement joins TRBV7-9 to TRBJ2-7; D remains ambiguous. V shed 4 bases and J shed 7 bases, with 14 bases lying between them. CDR3 length: 13 residues. Germline V gene sequence: CDR1 SEHNR, CDR2 FQNEAQ (reference sequence). The CDR3 loop is CASSSVGGGEQYF. The CDR3, as DNA: TGTGCCAGCAGCTCGGTCGGTGGTGGGGAGCAGTACTTC.

This chain links TRBV2 with TRBJ2-6, with a possible D match to TRBD2 (7 bases). The CDR3 is 13 amino acids. In germline, CDR1 is SNHLY, CDR2 FYNNEI. V gave up 8 bases and J gave up 4 bases, with 9 bases separating them. In DNA form, the CDR3 reads TGTGCCAGCGGGGGGGCGGGGGCCAACGTCCTGACTTTC. Amino acid sequence: CASGGAGANVLTF.

The chain links TRBV19 to TRBJ1-4; the D gene is possibly TRBD1 (5 bases). CDR3 size: 13 residues. Trimming took 7 bases from V and 7 from J, leaving 13 bases between them. Germline CDR1 reads LNHDA; CDR2 reads SQIVND (reference sequence). The CDR3 sequence: CASTGDGSEKLFF. Written as DNA, the CDR3 is TGTGCCAGTACGGGGGACGGGAGTGAAAAACTGTTTTTT.

The J gene is TRBJ2-1, the V gene TRBV7-9; 7 nucleotides align to TRBD2. CDR3 length equals 15 residues. Germline V gene lookup returns CDR1 SEHNR and CDR2 FQNEAQ (reference sequence). Unmatched junction bases numbered 7, after V lost 3 bases and J lost 5 bases. CDR3 nucleotide sequence: TGTGCCAGCAGCTTTGGCGGGAGCTGGGACAATGAGCAGTTCTTC. Residues: CASSFGGSWDNEQFF. The full variable domain, rest sourced from reference TRBV7-9 and TRBJ2-1, is DTGVSQNPRHKITKRGQNVTFRCDPISEHNRLYWYRQTLGQGPEFLTYFQNEAQLEKSRLLSDRFSAERPKGSFSTLEIQRTEQGDSAMYLCASSFGGSWDNEQFFGPGTRLTVL.

The chain couples TRBV27 to TRBJ2-7; D not resolved. The CDR3 runs to 14 residues. The V gene lost 5 bases and the J gene lost 2 bases, with 13 bases spanning the gap. The germline V gene encodes CDR1 MNHEY and CDR2 SMNVEV (reference sequence). CDR3 in amino acids: CASSRTKRAYEQYF. The DNA for the CDR3 is TGTGCCAGCAGTAGAACTAAAAGGGCCTACGAGCAGTACTTC.

This rearrangement joins TRBV5-1 to TRBJ2-7, with 10 bases fitting TRBD1. The CDR3 has 16 amino acids. V shed 4 bases and J 3 bases; nucleotides not matched to a gene: 10. Germline V CDR1 and CDR2: SGHRS, YFSETQ. In DNA, the CDR3 is TGCGCCAGCAGCCCCTATGGGGGACAGGGGAACTACGAGCAGTACTTC. The encoded protein is CASSPYGGQGNYEQYF.

The CDR3 protein is CASSLGWGNTGELFF. In DNA form, the CDR3 reads TGTGCCAGCAGCTTAGGATGGGGCAACACCGGGGAGCTGTTTTTT. The genes are TRBV7-8 and TRBJ2-2; D might be TRBD1 (5 bases). Germline assignment: CDR1 SGHVS and CDR2 FQNEAQ. V was shortened by 1 base and J by 2 bases, with 8 bases between the two germline ends. The CDR3 runs to 15 residues.

The rearrangement uses TRBV6-1 and TRBJ2-3, with D uncertain. This CDR3 is 15 amino acids long. Trimming removed 5 bases at V and 0 bases at J, with 12 bases between. Germline values: CDR1 MNHNS, CDR2 SASEGT. This chain's CDR3 is CASSTFFSSTDTQYF. CDR3 coding DNA: TGTGCCAGCAGTACCTTTTTCTCTAGCACAGATACGCAGTATTTT.

The chain combines TRBV6-5 with TRBJ2-3, with D perhaps matching TRBD2 (6 bases). The CDR3 consists of 14 residues. V was trimmed by 2 bases and J by 6 bases, leaving 12 bases between them. Germline CDR1 MNHEY, CDR2 SVGAGI. The CDR3 DNA is TGTGCCAGCAGTTACCCGGGACTGATGGATACGCAGTATTTT. Its protein is CASSYPGLMDTQYF.

The chain has TRBV2 and TRBJ2-1; D assignment may be TRBD1 or TRBD2 (5 bases each). The CDR3 runs to 15 residues. V dropped 8 bases and J dropped 7 bases, with 21 bases sitting between them. Germline-derived CDR1 and CDR2 are SNHLY and FYNNEI. The CDR3 region has the DNA TGTGCCAGCCTGGTACTGGAGGCCAGGGAGAATGAGCAGTTCTTC. Translated, it gives CASLVLEARENEQFF.

This sequence joins TRBV5-1 and TRBJ2-5; D remains unclear. Germline CDR1 reads SGHRS; CDR2 reads YFSETQ. Trimming removed 1 base from V and 5 bases from J, with 9 bases in between. The CDR3 totals 13 residues. As DNA, the CDR3 is TGCGCCAGCAGCTTGCTTGGATGGGAGACCCAGTACTTC. It encodes CASSLLGWETQYF.

The V gene is TRBV5-5, the J gene TRBJ2-4, with a tentative D call TRBD2 (6 bases). The CDR3 spans 16 residues. V was trimmed by 5 bases and J by 0 bases, leaving 15 bases between them. The germline V gene has CDR1 SGHKS and CDR2 YYEKEE (reference sequence). CDR3 region: CASREGQVLAKNIQYF. CDR3 coding DNA: TGTGCCAGCAGGGAGGGGCAGGTACTAGCCAAAAACATTCAGTACTTC. The full variable domain, in which reference TRBV5-5 and TRBJ2-4 provide the parts outside the CDR3, is DAGVTQSPTHLIKTRGQQVTLRCSPISGHKSVSWYQQVLGQGPQFIFQYYEKEERGRGNFPDRFSARQFPNYSSELNVNALLLGDSALYLCASREGQVLAKNIQYFGAGTRLSVL.

This chain links TRBV7-2 with TRBJ2-7; D is possibly TRBD2 (5 bases). Trimming took off 4 bases at V and 3 bases at J, with 13 bases between the two ends. Germline lookup yields CDR1 SGHTA and CDR2 FQGNSA. This CDR3 region has 14 residues. CDR3 sequence (DNA): TGTGCCAGCAGCTCGAACGGACTCTACTACGAGCAGTACTTC. It codes for CASSSNGLYYEQYF.